The 10 T cell receptor beta chains in this list originate from one sample, sequenced in a study of molecular identifiers for immune sequencing clone quantification. Each CDR3 protein gets one entry after TCRdb re-called the PCR reads with MiXCR. The sample records about 640,000 distinct CDR3 sequences, 15% to 20% being singletons. The sample consisted of naive CD8+ T cells from blood, with Jurkat cell RNA spiked in. As to subset: FACS-sorted CD8+CD4-CCR7+CD45RA+ naive T cells. These receptors were collected from a human donor in good health. Some libraries in this study had Jurkat cell RNA spiked in.

The J gene is TRBJ2-5, the V gene TRBV5-8, with TRBD1 matching over 11 bases. The junction had 7 bases not matched to a gene; V was cut back by 4 bases and J by 5 bases. CDR3 length: 15 residues. Germline V gives CDR1 SGHTS, CDR2 YDEGEE. CDR3 amino acids: CASSPGQGVGETQYF. CDR3 DNA sequence: TGTGCCAGCAGCCCGGGACAGGGGGTTGGGGAGACCCAGTACTTC.

In its sample, this clonotype was seen many times. The chain links TRBV25-1 to TRBJ2-3; no reliable D call. V was cut by 1 base and J by 2 bases, with 10 bases left in between. Germline CDR1 reads MGHDK; CDR2 reads SYGVNS. The CDR3 covers 15 residues. The DNA for the CDR3 is TGTGCCAGCAGTGAATCCTCGGATAACACAGATACGCAGTATTTT. This encodes CASSESSDNTDTQYF.

With regard to this clonotype: Being one base from a much bigger clone, this may be a read error. The chain couples TRBV12-3 or TRBV12-4 to TRBJ2-2; D possibly corresponds to TRBD2 (5 bases). CDR3 length: 16 residues. The CDR3 nucleotides are TGTGCCAGCAGTTTAGATGTCGGGATGAACACCGGGGAGCTGCTTTTT. Encoded protein: CASSLDVGMNTGELLF.

This clonotype was counted ten times or more. The rearrangement links TRBV9 to TRBJ2-2, with 7 bases aligning to TRBD1. V was clipped by 0 bases and J by 6 bases; unmatched bases: 8. The CDR3 sequence is 16 residues long. Germline CDR1 is SGDLS and CDR2 is YYNGEE. CDR3 protein: CASSVENRGLSGELFF. Written as DNA, the CDR3 is TGTGCCAGCAGCGTAGAGAACAGGGGTTTATCCGGGGAGCTGTTTTTT. The full variable domain, in which reference TRBV9 and TRBJ2-2 provide the parts outside the CDR3, is DSGVTQTPKHLITATGQRVTLRCSPRSGDLSVYWYQQSLDQGLQFLIQYYNGEERAKGNILERFSAQQFPDLHSELNLSSLELGDSALYFCASSVENRGLSGELFFGEGSRLTVL.

This clonotype was detected ten times or more. The rearrangement links TRBV2 to TRBJ1-5, with D maybe TRBD1 (5 bases). V was pared by 6 bases and J by 1 base, with 16 bases between. This CDR3 has 16 residues. The germline V gene encodes CDR1 SNHLY and CDR2 FYNNEI. In DNA form, the CDR3 reads TGTGCCAGCAGAGGACGGGTGCGGGGGAGCAATCAGCCCCAGCATTTT. This gives the protein CASRGRVRGSNQPQHF.

In its sample, this clonotype was seen once. A read error is possible here, since a much larger clone lies one base away. The chain uses TRBV27 and TRBJ2-5; tentative D call: TRBD1 (5 bases). Germline CDR1 is MNHEY and CDR2 is SMNVEV (reference sequence). The length of the CDR3 is 14 residues. V was pared by 3 bases and J by 4 bases, with 12 bases between. The CDR3 DNA sequence: TGTGCCAGCAGTTTCACAGGTTACCGAGAGACCCAGTACTTC. It is translated as CASSFTGYRETQYF.

This clonotype was recorded a few times. The CDR3 is CASSQDSWEYSNQPQHF. CDR3 bases: TGCGCCAGCAGCCAAGACTCCTGGGAGTATAGCAATCAGCCCCAGCATTTT. The V and J genes are TRBV4-3 and TRBJ1-5; D is ambiguous. The CDR3 is 17 residues long. Trimming shortened V by 0 bases and J by 0 bases, and 12 bases separated the two germline ends. Looked up from germline, CDR1 is LGHNA and CDR2 is YSLEER.

In this sample, this clonotype turned up many times. This chain connects TRBV4-3 to TRBJ2-3; D gene ambiguous. V was trimmed by 2 bases and J by 3 bases, leaving 6 bases between them. Germline V gives CDR1 LGHNA, CDR2 YSLEER. CDR3 length: 13 amino acids. Here the CDR3 reads CASSQSVTDTQYF. The CDR3 DNA sequence: TGCGCCAGCAGCCAATCCGTAACAGATACGCAGTATTTT.

This clonotype was seen a few times. The chain is built from TRBV7-9 and TRBJ2-5; 9 bases align to TRBD1. The CDR3 extends over 16 amino acids. Trimming removed 3 bases from V and 6 bases from J; junction bases left unmatched: 11. The V gene's germline CDR1 is SEHNR and CDR2 FQNEAQ (reference sequence). This chain's CDR3 is CASSLVNRGLGQTQYF. The DNA for the CDR3 is TGTGCCAGCAGCTTGGTAAACAGGGGGCTGGGGCAGACCCAGTACTTC.

J is TRBJ1-1 and V is TRBV9, with TRBD1 matching over 8 bases. This CDR3 spans 15 amino acids. Germline lookup yields CDR1 SGDLS and CDR2 YYNGEE. With 4 bases clipped from V and 7 bases from J, the junction kept 12 bases outside the gene matches. CDR3 nucleotides: TGTGCCAGCAGCAGAAAAACAGGGGGAGACGGTGAAGCTTTCTTT. It encodes CASSRKTGGDGEAFF.